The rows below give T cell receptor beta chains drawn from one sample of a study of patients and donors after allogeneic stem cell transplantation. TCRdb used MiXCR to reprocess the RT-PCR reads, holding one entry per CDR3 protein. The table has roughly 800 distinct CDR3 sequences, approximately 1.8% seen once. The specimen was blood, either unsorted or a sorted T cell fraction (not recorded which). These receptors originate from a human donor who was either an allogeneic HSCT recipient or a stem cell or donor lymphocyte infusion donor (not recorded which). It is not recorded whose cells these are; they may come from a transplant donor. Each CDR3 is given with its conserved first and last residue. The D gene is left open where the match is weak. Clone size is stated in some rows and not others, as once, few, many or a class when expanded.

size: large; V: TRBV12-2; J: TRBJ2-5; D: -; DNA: TGTGCAAGTCGCTTAGCAGAGACCCAGTACTTC; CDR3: CASRLAETQYF
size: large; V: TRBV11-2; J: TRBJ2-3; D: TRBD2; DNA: TGTGCCAGCAGCCCGGGACTAGCGGGGGAAGATACGCAGTATTTT; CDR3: CASSPGLAGEDTQYF
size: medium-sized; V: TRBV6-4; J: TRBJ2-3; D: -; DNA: TGTGCCAGCAGTGAAGGAGGGGGCACAGATACGCAGTATTTT; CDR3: CASSEGGGTDTQYF
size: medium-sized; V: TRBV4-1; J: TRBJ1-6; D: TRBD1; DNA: TGCGCCAGCAGCCAAGCAGACAGGGGCATGGAGTTCTCACCCCTCCACTTT; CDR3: CASSQADRGMEFSPLHF
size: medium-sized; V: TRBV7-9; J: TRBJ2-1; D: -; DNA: TGTGCCAGCAGCATCTCGACGGGCAACGAGCAGTTCTTC; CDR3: CASSISTGNEQFF
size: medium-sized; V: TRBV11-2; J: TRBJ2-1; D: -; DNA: TGTGCCAGCAGCTATACAGGGCAAAACTTTAGAAATGAGCAGTTCTTC; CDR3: CASSYTGQNFRNEQFF
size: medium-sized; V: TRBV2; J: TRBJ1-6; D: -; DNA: TGTGCCAGCAGGGGCGATGGGTCCCTCCACTTT; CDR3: CASRGDGSLHF
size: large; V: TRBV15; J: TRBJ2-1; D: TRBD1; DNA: TGTGCCACCAGCAGAGATCCTGGTAACCGGGACAGTAGCTACAATGAGCAGTTCTTC; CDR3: CATSRDPGNRDSSYNEQFF
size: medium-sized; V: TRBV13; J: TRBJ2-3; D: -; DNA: TGTGCCAGCAGCTTAGAGGGTCGGCAAGAGGCGACGCAGTATTTT; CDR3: CASSLEGRQEATQYF
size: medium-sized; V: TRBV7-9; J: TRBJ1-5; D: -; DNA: TGTGCCAGCAGCTCCCGGACCTTCTATAGCAATCAGCCCCAGCATTTT; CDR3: CASSSRTFYSNQPQHF
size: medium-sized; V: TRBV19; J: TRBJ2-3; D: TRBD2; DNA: TGTGCCAGTAGTATTTCGGGGGGGGCCGGAGATACGCAGTATTTT; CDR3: CASSISGGAGDTQYF
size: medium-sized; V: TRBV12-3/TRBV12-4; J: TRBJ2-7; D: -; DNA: TGTGCCAGCAGTTTAGGGACAGCCTTCTACGAGCAGTACTTC; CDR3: CASSLGTAFYEQYF
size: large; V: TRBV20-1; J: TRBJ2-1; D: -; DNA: TGCAGTGCCCTGCCCTCCGGCCGAAACAATGAGCAGTTCTTC; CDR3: CSALPSGRNNEQFF
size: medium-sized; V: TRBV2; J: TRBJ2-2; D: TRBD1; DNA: TGTGCCAGCAGTGGGGGACAGGTCGCCCCCGGGGAGCTGTTTTTT; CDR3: CASSGGQVAPGELFF
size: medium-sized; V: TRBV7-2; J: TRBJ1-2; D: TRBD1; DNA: TGTGCCAGCAGCGGAACAGGGGGCGACTATGGCTACACCTTC; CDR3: CASSGTGGDYGYTF
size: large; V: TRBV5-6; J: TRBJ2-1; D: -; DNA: TGTGCCAGCAGCTTGAGACACAATGAGCAGTTCTTC; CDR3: CASSLRHNEQFF
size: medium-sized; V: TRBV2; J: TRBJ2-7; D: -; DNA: TGTGCCAGCTTTAGGGAGTACGAGCAGTACTTC; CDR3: CASFREYEQYF
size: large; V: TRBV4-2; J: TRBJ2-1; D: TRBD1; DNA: TGTGCCAGCAGCCAAGATCTGGGGACAGGGGGCAATGAGCAGTTCTTC; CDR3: CASSQDLGTGGNEQFF
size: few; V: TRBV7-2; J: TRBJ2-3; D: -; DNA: TGTGCCAGCAGCTTAGGACTAGTCACAGATACGCAGTATTTT; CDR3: CASSLGLVTDTQYF
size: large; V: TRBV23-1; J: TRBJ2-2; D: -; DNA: TGCGCCAGCAGTCAAAGGCTTGGGGCCAACACCGGGGAGCTGTTTTTT; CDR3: CASSQRLGANTGELFF
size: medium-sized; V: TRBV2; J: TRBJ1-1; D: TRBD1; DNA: TGTGCCAGCAGGGTTAGGCAGGGGGCCGATTTGAACACTGAAGCTTTCTTT; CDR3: CASRVRQGADLNTEAFF
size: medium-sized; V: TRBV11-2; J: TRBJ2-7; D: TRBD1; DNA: TGTGCCAGCAGCTTATCAGTGACAGGGGATTCATACGAGCAGTACTTC; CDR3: CASSLSVTGDSYEQYF
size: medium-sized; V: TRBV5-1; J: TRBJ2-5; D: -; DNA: TGCGCCAGCAGCAGTACAGGGCAACGAGAGACCCAGTACTTC; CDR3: CASSSTGQRETQYF
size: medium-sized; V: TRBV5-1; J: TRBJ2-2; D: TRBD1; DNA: TGCGCCAGCAGCTTCGGACAGGCGGCTGTCGGGGAGCTGTTTTTT; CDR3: CASSFGQAAVGELFF
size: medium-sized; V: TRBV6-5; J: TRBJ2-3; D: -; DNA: TGTGCCACCGGACCCCAGGGCGATACGCAGTATTTT; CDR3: CATGPQGDTQYF
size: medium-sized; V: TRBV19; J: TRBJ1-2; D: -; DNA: TGTGCCAGCCACAAGACAGCGTACTATGGCTACACCTTC; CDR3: CASHKTAYYGYTF
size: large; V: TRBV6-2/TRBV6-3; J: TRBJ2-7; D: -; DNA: TGTGCCAGCACAGAAGACAGCTCCTACGAGCAGTACTTC; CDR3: CASTEDSSYEQYF
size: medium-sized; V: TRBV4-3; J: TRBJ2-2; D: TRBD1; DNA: TGCGCCAGCAGCCAAGATTTGGGACAGGGTTCCGGGGAGCTGTTTTTT; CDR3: CASSQDLGQGSGELFF
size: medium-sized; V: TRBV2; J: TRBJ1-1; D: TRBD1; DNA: TGTGCCAGCAGTGAAGACAGGGGTAACACTGAAGCTTTCTTT; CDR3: CASSEDRGNTEAFF
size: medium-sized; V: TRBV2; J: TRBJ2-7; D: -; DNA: TGTGCCGGAGGATTGACTCCCTACGAGCAGTACTTC; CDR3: CAGGLTPYEQYF
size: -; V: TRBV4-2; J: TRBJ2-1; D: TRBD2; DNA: TGTGCCAGCAGCCAAGCCGGGACTAGCATAGAGCAGTTCTTC; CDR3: CASSQAGTSIEQFF
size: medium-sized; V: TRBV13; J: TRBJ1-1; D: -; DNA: TGTGCCAGCAGCCTACGGACAGCTGAAGCTTTCTTT; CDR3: CASSLRTAEAFF
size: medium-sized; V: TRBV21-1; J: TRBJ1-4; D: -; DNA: TGTGCCAGCAGCAAAAGGGGACAGTCTAATGAAAAACTGTTTTTT; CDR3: CASSKRGQSNEKLFF
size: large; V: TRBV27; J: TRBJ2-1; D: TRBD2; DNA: TGTGCCAGCAGTCGAACTAGCGGGGCCTACAATGAGCAGTTCTTC; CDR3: CASSRTSGAYNEQFF
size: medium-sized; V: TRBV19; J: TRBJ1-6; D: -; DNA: TGTGCCAGTAGTATAGGCCCAGATTCACCCCTCCACTTT; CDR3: CASSIGPDSPLHF
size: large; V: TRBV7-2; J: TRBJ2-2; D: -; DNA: TGTGCCAGCAGCCACTATGGATGGGAGCTGTTTTTT; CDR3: CASSHYGWELFF
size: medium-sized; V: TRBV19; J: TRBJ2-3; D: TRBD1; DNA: TGTGCCAGTAGGGGACAGGGGGTTGATACGCAGTATTTT; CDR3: CASRGQGVDTQYF
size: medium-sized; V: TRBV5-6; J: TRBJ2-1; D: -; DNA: TGTGCCAGCAGCACCGGACGGAACAATGAGCAGTTCTTC; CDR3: CASSTGRNNEQFF
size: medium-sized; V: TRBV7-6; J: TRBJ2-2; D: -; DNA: TGTGCCAGCAGCTTAGGGGGACCAGGGTCCGGGGAGCTGTTTTTT; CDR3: CASSLGGPGSGELFF
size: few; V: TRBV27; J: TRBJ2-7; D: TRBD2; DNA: TGTGCCAGCAGTACGATAACACTAGCGGGGGGTTTGTACTTC; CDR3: CASSTITLAGGLYF
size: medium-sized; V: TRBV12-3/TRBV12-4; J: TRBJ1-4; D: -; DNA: TGTGCCAGCAGCCCCTCGAAGGCGGGTGAAAAACTGTTTTTT; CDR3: CASSPSKAGEKLFF
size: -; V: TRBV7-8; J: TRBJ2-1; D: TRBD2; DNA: TGTGCCAGCAGCTTAGTGGGGGGGAGTTACAATGAGCAGTTCTTC; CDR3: CASSLVGGSYNEQFF
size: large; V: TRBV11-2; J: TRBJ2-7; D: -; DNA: TGTGCCAGCAGCCCCACAGCTTCCTACGAGCAGTACTTC; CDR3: CASSPTASYEQYF
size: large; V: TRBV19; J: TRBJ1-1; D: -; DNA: TGTGCCAGTAGTATAAACAGTAACACTGAAGCTTTCTTT; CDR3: CASSINSNTEAFF
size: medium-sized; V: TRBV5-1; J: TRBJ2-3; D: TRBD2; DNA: TGCGCCAGCGGGACTAGGGCCACAGATACGCAGTATTTT; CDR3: CASGTRATDTQYF
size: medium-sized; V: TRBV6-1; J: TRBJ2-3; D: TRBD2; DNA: TGTGCCAGCAGTGAGACTAGCGGGGGGCCGGATACGCAGTATTTT; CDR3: CASSETSGGPDTQYF
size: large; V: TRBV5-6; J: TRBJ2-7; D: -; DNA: TGTGCCAGCAGCTTGAGCTCCTACGAGCAGTACTTC; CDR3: CASSLSSYEQYF
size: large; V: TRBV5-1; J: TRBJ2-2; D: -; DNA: TGCGTTCCAGGGTATTGGAACACCGGGGAGCTGTTTTTT; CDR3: CVPGYWNTGELFF
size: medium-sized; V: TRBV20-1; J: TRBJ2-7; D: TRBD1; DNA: TGCAGTGCTAGACCCAAGGACAGGGGGAGCTCCTACGAGCAGTACTTC; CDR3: CSARPKDRGSSYEQYF
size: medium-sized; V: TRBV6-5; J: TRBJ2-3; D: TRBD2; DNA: TGTGCCAGCAGTGCCGGACTAGCCCACACAGATACGCAGTATTTT; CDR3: CASSAGLAHTDTQYF
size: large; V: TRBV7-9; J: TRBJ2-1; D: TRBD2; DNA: TGTGCCAGCAGCCATACTAGCGGGGGCCCTGAGCAGTTCTTC; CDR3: CASSHTSGGPEQFF
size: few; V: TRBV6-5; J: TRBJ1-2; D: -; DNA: TGTGCCAGCAGTACCCAGGGCGGAAGCTATGGCTACACCTTC; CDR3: CASSTQGGSYGYTF
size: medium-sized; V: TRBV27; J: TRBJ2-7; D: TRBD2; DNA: TGTGCCAGCAGTCCCGCGGGGGGGCCGAGAGAGCAGTACTTC; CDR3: CASSPAGGPREQYF
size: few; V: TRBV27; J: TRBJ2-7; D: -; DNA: TGTGCCAGCAGTTTGACCCCGGGACTCGTCTACGAGCAGTACTTC; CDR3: CASSLTPGLVYEQYF
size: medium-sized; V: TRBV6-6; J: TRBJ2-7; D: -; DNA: TGTGCCAGCACGGGGCTGGGCTACGAGCAGTACTTC; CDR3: CASTGLGYEQYF